Following are 9 T cell receptor beta chains from one sample sequenced in a study of memory CD4+ T cells and cytomegalovirus serostatus. The sort gate was single viable CD3+CD4+CD8-CD45RO+ cells for memory CD4+ T cells. Assay: immunoSEQ multiplex PCR; the TCRdb copy retains only in-frame clones and omits some. The sample yields roughly 50,000 clones, under 80% seen once. Sequencing was done on a sample of memory CD4+ T cells from blood. The origin of the receptors is an adult in good health and CMV-seronegative.

The chain links TRBV2 to TRBJ1-1; D is ambiguous. Trimming cost V 2 bases and J 3 bases, with 10 bases left between them. The CDR3 sequence is 14 residues long. Germline assignment: CDR1 SNHLY and CDR2 FYNNEI. CDR3 sequence (DNA): TGTGCCAGCAGTGAAAGATCCGCCTACACTGAAGCTTTCTTT. This encodes CASSERSAYTEAFF.

The rearrangement joins TRBV5-1 to TRBJ1-2; D gene ambiguous. Trimming pared 5 bases from V and 6 bases from J, leaving 14 bases between. Germline CDR1 SGHRS, CDR2 YFSETQ. The CDR3 covers 13 residues. The CDR3 protein is CASSFDNPNGYTF. In nucleotides, the CDR3 is TGCGCCAGCAGTTTCGACAATCCCAATGGCTACACCTTC.

The chain has TRBV2 and TRBJ1-2; D is undetermined. Per the germline V gene, CDR1 is SNHLY and CDR2 is FYNNEI. The V end was cut by 7 bases, the J end by 0 bases, with 9 bases between. The CDR3 length is 13 residues. CDR3 nucleotides: TGTGCCAGCAACAAGGGCCCTAACTATGGCTACACCTTC. It yields the protein CASNKGPNYGYTF. The full variable domain, with the rest looked up from reference TRBV2 and TRBJ1-2, is EPEVTQTPSHQVTQMGQEVILRCVPISNHLYFYWYRQILGQKVEFLVSFYNNEISEKSEIFDDQFSVERPDGSNFTLKIRSTKLEDSAMYFCASNKGPNYGYTFGSGTRLTVV.

The rearrangement links TRBV7-3 to TRBJ2-2, with D unresolved. This CDR3 spans 13 amino acids. CDR1 and CDR2 from the germline V gene are SGHTA and FQGTGA. Trimming shortened V by 3 bases and J by 6 bases, and 8 bases separated the two germline ends. The CDR3 sequence: CASSFDMAGELFF. The CDR3 nucleotides are TGTGCCAGCAGCTTTGACATGGCCGGGGAGCTGTTTTTT.

The chain couples TRBV5-1 to TRBJ2-3; 8 bases are a match to TRBD2. The CDR3 covers 16 residues. V shed 3 bases and J 4 bases; nucleotides not matched to a gene: 10. The germline CDR1 and CDR2 sequences are SGHRS and YFSETQ. This CDR3 reads CASSWEASGSPDTQYF. CDR3 nucleotides: TGCGCCAGCAGCTGGGAGGCTAGCGGGTCGCCAGATACGCAGTATTTT.

This sequence joins TRBV4-1 and TRBJ2-3; 7 nucleotides line up with TRBD2. V gave up 4 bases and J gave up 0 bases; unmatched junction bases: 13. CDR3 length equals 18 residues. Germline V gene data show CDR1 as MGHRA and CDR2 as YSYEKL. CDR3 loop: CASSPPRGVRSSTDTQYF. Written as DNA, the CDR3 is TGCGCCAGCAGCCCCCCCCGGGGGGTACGATCTAGCACAGATACGCAGTATTTT.

J is TRBJ2-3 and V is TRBV18, with D possibly matching TRBD1 (7 bases). The CDR3 loop spans 13 amino acids. The V gene lost 6 bases and the J gene lost 5 bases, with 12 bases spanning the gap. CDR1 is KGHSH, CDR2 LQKENI, per germline. The CDR3 is CASSRQGGDTQYF. The CDR3 DNA is TGTGCCAGCTCCCGACAGGGAGGAGATACGCAGTATTTT.

The chain is built from TRBV27 and TRBJ1-5; weak D call: TRBD1 (5 bases). The V and J ends lost 4 bases and 5 bases respectively, with 18 bases between them. The CDR3 sequence is 16 residues long. The germline CDR1 and CDR2 sequences are MNHEY and SMNVEV (reference sequence). CDR3 sequence reads: CASSSLASGKHQPQHF. The CDR3 coding sequence is TGTGCCAGCAGTTCACTAGCCTCAGGGAAGCATCAGCCCCAGCATTTT.

The chain is built from TRBV12-5 and TRBJ2-7; D may correspond to TRBD1 or TRBD2 (5 bases each). The CDR3 has 14 amino acids. With 2 bases removed from V and 7 bases from J, the gap between germline ends came to 15 bases. Germline assignment: CDR1 LGHNT and CDR2 FRNRAP. The CDR3 nucleotides are TGTGCTAGTGGTTTGAGTGGGGGAACCCCAGAGCAGTACTTC. Its translation: CASGLSGGTPEQYF.